The TCR beta chain described here comes from a study of shared clonotypes between healthy human individuals. As for the study in general: Donors consisted of two women and a few men between 18 and 49.

The naive CD8 subset, CD45RO-negative cells positively selected for CCR7, excluded terminally differentiated effector memory CD45RA+ cells. A remark on this clone: Its antigen is as yet unknown. The same CDR3 is also encoded by other DNA sequences in this sample.

Per the original methods: Junction-only immunoSEQ data arrived without quality scores, meaning filtering differed. TCRdb's copy holds only in-frame clones and misses some; the assay was immunoSEQ multiplex PCR. Clone size and the V and J calls come from that table; the DNA yielded D and trimming. Of around 2,000,000 clones listed, about 95% are singletons. The germline gives CDR1 LNHDA, CDR2 SQIVND (reference sequence). CDR3 length: 15 amino acids. The J segment lost 7 bases and the V segment lost 2 bases, leaving 6 bases of the junction unmatched. Study-wide results and limits: A limitation of the genetic and exposure-history diversity represented arose from few donors. Roughly 4.7% was the fraction of naive CD4 clonotypes found shared across several donors.

The rearrangement uses TRBV19 and TRBJ2-1, with 9 bases that match TRBD2. This clonotype was sampled from a man aged 18 to 35 in good health. Sample: naive CD8+ T cells sorted from blood. CDR3 sequence reads: CASSILAGGPNEQFF. CDR3 DNA: TGTGCCAGTAGTATACTTGCGGGGGGGCCAAATGAGCAGTTCTTC. The whole variable domain, remainder taken from reference TRBV19 and TRBJ2-1, is DGGITQSPKYLFRKEGQNVTLSCEQNLNHDAMYWYRQDPGQGLRLIYYSQIVNDFQKGDIAEGYSVSREKKESFPLTVTSAQKNPTAFYLCASSILAGGPNEQFFGPGTRLTVL.